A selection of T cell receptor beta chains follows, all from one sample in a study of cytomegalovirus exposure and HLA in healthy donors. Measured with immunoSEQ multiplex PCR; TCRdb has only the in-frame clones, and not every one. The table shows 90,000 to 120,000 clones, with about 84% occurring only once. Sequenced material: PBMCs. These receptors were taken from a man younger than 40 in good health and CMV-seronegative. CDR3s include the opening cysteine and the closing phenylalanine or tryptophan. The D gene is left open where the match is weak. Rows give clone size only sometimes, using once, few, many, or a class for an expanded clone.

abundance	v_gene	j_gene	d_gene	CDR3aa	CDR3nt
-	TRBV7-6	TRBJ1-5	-	CASSREGSNQPQHF	TGTGCCAGCAGCCGGGAGGGGAGCAATCAGCCCCAGCATTTT
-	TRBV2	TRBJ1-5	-	CASSESNQPQHF	TGTGCCAGCAGTGAATCGAATCAGCCCCAGCATTTT
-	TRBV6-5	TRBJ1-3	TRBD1	CASSQDRGSGNTIYF	TGTGCCAGCAGTCAGGACAGGGGCTCGGGAAACACCATATATTTT
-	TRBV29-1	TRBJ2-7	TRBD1	CSVEGQGGEQYF	TGCAGCGTTGAAGGACAGGGGGGCGAGCAGTACTTC
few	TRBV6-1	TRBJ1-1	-	CASNNGGHTEAFF	TGTGCCAGCAATAATGGGGGCCACACTGAAGCTTTCTTT
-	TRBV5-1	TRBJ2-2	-	CASSLSSANTGELFF	TGCGCCAGCAGCCTGTCCAGCGCTAACACCGGGGAGCTGTTTTTT
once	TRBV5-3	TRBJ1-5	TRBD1	CARSPEGTGTSNQPQHF	TGTGCCAGAAGCCCGGAGGGGACAGGGACTAGCAATCAGCCCCAGCATTTT
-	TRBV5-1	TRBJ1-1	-	CASSHGRGSANTEAFF	TGCGCCAGCAGCCATGGGAGGGGATCGGCGAACACTGAAGCTTTCTTT
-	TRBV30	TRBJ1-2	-	CAWSVREGGARGYTF	TGTGCCTGGAGTGTACGGGAGGGGGGAGCGAGGGGCTACACCTTC
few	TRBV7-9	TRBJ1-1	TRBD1	CASSLQGQGNTEAFF	TGTGCCAGCAGCCTCCAGGGACAGGGGAATACTGAAGCTTTCTTT
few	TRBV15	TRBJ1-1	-	CATGGGTKLYQPAFF	TGTGCCACCGGGGGGGGGACTAAACTTTACCAACCAGCTTTCTTT
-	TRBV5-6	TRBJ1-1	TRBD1	CASSFSDRDEAFF	TGTGCCAGCAGCTTCTCGGACAGGGATGAAGCTTTCTTT
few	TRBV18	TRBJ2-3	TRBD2	CASSSRTSGSTDTQYF	TGTGCCAGCTCCTCTCGGACTAGCGGTTCCACAGATACGCAGTATTTT
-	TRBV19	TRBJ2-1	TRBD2	CASMIGGTEQFF	TGTGCCAGTATGATCGGGGGGACTGAGCAGTTCTTC
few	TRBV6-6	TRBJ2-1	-	CASSLADEQFF	TGTGCCAGCAGTTTAGCAGATGAGCAGTTCTTC
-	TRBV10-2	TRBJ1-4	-	CASKEGRHEKLFF	TGCGCCAGCAAGGAGGGGCGCCATGAAAAACTGTTTTTT
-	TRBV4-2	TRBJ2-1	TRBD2	CASSRLAGYNEQFF	TGTGCCAGCAGCCGACTAGCCGGCTACAATGAGCAGTTCTTC
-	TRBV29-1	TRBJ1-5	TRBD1	CSVTTGPDQPQHF	TGCAGCGTTACGACAGGGCCGGATCAGCCCCAGCATTTT
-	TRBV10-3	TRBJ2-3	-	CAIGVGTDTQYF	TGTGCCATAGGGGTTGGGACAGATACGCAGTATTTT
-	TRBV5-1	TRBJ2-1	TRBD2	CASSLGMTSVIRNEQFF	TGCGCCAGCAGCTTGGGAATGACTAGCGTCATTCGCAATGAGCAGTTCTTC
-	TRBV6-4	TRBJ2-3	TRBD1	CASSEGVDRGTDTQYF	TGTGCCAGCAGTGAGGGGGTGGACAGGGGGACAGATACGCAGTATTTT
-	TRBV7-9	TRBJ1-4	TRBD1	CASSLADRSNEKLFF	TGTGCCAGCAGCTTAGCGGACAGGTCTAATGAAAAACTGTTTTTT
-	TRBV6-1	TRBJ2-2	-	CASNLWEWGTGELFF	TGTGCCAGCAACCTCTGGGAGTGGGGAACCGGGGAGCTGTTTTTT
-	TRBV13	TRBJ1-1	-	CASSLARGGVAEAFF	TGTGCCAGCAGCTTAGCTCGCGGAGGGGTGGCTGAAGCTTTCTTT
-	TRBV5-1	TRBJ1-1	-	CASSSRSGRGQNTEAFF	TGCGCCAGCAGCTCGAGATCCGGCAGGGGCCAGAACACTGAAGCTTTCTTT
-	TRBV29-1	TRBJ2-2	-	CSVEVGAFTGELFF	TGCAGCGTTGAAGTAGGGGCCTTCACCGGGGAGCTGTTTTTT
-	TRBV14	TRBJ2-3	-	CASSQDRWAADTQYF	TGTGCCAGCAGCCAAGATCGTTGGGCAGCAGATACGCAGTATTTT
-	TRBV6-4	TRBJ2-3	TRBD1	CASSEQGDADTQYF	TGTGCCAGCAGTGAGCAGGGGGACGCAGATACGCAGTATTTT
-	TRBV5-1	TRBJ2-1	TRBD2	CASSLASGSFNEQFF	TGCGCCAGCAGCTTGGCAAGCGGGAGCTTCAATGAGCAGTTCTTC
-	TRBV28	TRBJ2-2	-	CASSLSLTGELFF	TGTGCCAGCAGTTTATCCCTAACCGGGGAGCTGTTTTTT
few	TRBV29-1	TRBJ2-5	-	CSVAEWRGETQYF	TGCAGCGTTGCTGAATGGAGGGGTGAGACCCAGTACTTC
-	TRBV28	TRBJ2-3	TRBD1	CASSFPLGQGKDTQYF	TGTGCCAGCAGTTTTCCTCTTGGACAGGGAAAAGATACGCAGTATTTT
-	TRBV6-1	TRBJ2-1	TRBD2	CASRRGTSQNNEQFF	TGTGCCAGTAGGCGAGGGACTAGCCAAAACAATGAGCAGTTCTTC
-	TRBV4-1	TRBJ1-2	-	CASSQDRTPSWGYTF	TGCGCCAGCAGCCAAGATCGGACACCTTCGTGGGGCTACACCTTC
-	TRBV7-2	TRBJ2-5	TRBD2	CASSLVTSGGHEETQYF	TGTGCCAGCAGCTTAGTAACTAGCGGGGGCCATGAAGAGACCCAGTACTTC
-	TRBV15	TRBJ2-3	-	CATSRDLAGADTQYF	TGTGCCACCAGCAGAGATCTCGCAGGGGCAGATACGCAGTATTTT
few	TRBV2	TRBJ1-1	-	CASWGGRSTEAFF	TGTGCCAGCTGGGGGGGTAGGAGCACTGAAGCTTTCTTT
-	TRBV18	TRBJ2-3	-	CASSPTLGPTQYF	TGTGCCAGCTCACCGACGTTGGGGCCTACGCAGTATTTT
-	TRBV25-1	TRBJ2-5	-	CASSEFSETQYF	TGTGCCAGCAGTGAATTTTCGGAGACCCAGTACTTC
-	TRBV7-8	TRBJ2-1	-	CASSLGAATDEQFF	TGTGCCAGCAGCTTAGGGGCCGCAACGGATGAGCAGTTCTTC
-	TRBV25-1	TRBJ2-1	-	CASTGFNEQFF	TGTGCCAGTACAGGTTTCAATGAGCAGTTCTTC
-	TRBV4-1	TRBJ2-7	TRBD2	CASSLSGTSGSSYEQYF	TGCGCCAGCAGCCTGTCCGGGACTAGCGGGAGCTCCTACGAGCAGTACTTC
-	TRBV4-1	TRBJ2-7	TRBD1	CASSPRTGVGEQYF	TGCGCCAGCAGCCCCAGGACAGGGGTAGGCGAGCAGTACTTC
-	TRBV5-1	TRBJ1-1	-	CASSFGGDEAFF	TGCGCCAGCAGCTTTGGGGGGGACGAAGCTTTCTTT
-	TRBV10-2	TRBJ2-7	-	CASSDLSLYEQYF	TGCGCCAGCAGTGACTTAAGCCTCTACGAGCAGTACTTC
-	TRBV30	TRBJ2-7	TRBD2	CAWIGGRASGEQYF	TGTGCCTGGATCGGCGGGAGGGCCTCGGGCGAGCAGTACTTC
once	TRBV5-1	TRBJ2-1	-	CASSLDLNEQFF	TGCGCCAGCAGCTTGGATCTAAATGAGCAGTTCTTC
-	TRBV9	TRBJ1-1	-	CASSGQGNTEAFF	TGTGCCAGCAGCGGGCAGGGGAACACTGAAGCTTTCTTT
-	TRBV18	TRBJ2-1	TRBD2	CASSSGLADYNEQFF	TGTGCCAGCTCATCCGGACTAGCGGATTACAATGAGCAGTTCTTC